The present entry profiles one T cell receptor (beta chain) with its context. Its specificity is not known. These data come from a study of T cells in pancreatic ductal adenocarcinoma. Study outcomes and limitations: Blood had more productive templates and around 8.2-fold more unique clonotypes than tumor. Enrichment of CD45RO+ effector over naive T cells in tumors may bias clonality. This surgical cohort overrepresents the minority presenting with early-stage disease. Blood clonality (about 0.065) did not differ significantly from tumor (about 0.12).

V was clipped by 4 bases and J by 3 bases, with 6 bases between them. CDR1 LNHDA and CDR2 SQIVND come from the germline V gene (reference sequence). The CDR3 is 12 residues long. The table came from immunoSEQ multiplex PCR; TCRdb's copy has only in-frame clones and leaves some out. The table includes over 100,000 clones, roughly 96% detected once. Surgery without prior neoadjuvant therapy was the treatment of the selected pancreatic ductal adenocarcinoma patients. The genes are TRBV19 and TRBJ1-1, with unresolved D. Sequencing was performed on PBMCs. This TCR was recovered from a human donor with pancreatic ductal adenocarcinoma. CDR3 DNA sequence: TGTGCCAGTAGTACAGGTCACACTGAAGCTTTCTTT. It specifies CASSTGHTEAFF. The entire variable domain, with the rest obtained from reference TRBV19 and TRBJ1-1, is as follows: DGGITQSPKYLFRKEGQNVTLSCEQNLNHDAMYWYRQDPGQGLRLIYYSQIVNDFQKGDIAEGYSVSREKKESFPLTVTSAQKNPTAFYLCASSTGHTEAFFGQGTRLTVV.